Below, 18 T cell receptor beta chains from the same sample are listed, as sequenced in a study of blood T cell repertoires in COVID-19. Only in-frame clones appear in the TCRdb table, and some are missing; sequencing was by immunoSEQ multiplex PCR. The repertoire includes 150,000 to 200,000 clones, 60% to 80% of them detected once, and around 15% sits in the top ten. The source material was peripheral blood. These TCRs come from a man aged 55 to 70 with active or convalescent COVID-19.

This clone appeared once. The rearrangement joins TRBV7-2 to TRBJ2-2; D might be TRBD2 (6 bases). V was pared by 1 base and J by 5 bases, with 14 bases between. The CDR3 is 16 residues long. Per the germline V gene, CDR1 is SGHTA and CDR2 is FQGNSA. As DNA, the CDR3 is TGTGCCAGCAGCTTAGATCCGGGAGTACAAACCGGGGAGCTGTTTTTT. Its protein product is CASSLDPGVQTGELFF.

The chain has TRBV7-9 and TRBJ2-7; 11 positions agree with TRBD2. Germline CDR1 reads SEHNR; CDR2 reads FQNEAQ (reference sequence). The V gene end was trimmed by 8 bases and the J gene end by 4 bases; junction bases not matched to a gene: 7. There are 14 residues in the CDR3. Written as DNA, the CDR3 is TGTGCCAGCGTTAGCGGGAGGGCCTCGTACGAGCAGTACTTC. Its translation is CASVSGRASYEQYF.

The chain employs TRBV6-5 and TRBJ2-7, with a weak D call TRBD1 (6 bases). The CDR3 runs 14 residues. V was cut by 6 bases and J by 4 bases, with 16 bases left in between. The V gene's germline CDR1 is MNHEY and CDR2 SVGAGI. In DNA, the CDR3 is TGTGCCAGCAGCCCCCCGGGACACTTGTACGAGCAGTACTTC. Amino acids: CASSPPGHLYEQYF.

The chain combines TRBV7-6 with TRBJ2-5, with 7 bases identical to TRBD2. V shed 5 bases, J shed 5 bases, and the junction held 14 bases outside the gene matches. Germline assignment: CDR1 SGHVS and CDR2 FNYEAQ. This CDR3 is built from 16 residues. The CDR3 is CASSPGRMGGSETQYF. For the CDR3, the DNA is TGTGCCAGCAGCCCCGGTCGAATGGGGGGGAGCGAGACCCAGTACTTC.

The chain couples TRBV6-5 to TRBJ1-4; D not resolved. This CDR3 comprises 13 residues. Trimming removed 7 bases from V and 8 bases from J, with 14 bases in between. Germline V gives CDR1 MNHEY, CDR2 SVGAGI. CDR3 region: CASNKNRNEKLFF. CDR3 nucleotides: TGTGCCAGCAATAAAAACAGAAACGAAAAACTGTTTTTT.

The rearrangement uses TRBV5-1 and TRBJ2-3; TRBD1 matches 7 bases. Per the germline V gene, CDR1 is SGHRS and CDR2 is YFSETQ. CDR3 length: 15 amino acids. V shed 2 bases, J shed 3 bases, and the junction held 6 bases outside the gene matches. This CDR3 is CASSFKGTETDTQYF. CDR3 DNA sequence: TGCGCCAGCAGCTTTAAGGGGACAGAAACAGATACGCAGTATTTT.

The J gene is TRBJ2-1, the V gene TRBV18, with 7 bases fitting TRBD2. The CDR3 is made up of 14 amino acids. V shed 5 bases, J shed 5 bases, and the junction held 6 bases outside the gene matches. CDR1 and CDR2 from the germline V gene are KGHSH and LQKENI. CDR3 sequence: CASSGGSTDNEQFF. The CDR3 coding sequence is TGTGCCAGCTCAGGCGGGAGTACCGACAATGAGCAGTTCTTC.

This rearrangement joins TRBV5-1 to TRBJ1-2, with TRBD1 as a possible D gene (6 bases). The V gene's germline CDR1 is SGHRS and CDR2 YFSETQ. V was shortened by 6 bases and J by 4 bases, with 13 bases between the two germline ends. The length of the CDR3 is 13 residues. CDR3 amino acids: CASTVGGPYGYTF. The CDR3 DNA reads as TGCGCCAGCACCGTGGGGGGGCCCTATGGCTACACCTTC.

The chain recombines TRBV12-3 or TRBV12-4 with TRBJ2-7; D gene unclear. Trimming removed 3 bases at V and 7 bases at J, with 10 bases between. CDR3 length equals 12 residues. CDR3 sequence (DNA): TGTGCCAGCAGTTTTCCCTCGAGGGAGCAGTACTTC. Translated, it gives CASSFPSREQYF.

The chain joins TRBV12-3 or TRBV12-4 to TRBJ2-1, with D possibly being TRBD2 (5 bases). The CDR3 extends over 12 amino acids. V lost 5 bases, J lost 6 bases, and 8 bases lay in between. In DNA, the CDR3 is TGTGCCAGCAGTCGGACTCGCAATGAGCAGTTCTTC. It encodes CASSRTRNEQFF.

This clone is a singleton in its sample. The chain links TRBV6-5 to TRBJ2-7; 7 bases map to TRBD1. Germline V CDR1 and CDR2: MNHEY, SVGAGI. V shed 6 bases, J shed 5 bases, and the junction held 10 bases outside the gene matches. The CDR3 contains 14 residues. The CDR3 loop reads CASRALEGAHEQYF. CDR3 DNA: TGTGCCAGCAGGGCCCTAGAGGGGGCCCACGAGCAGTACTTC.

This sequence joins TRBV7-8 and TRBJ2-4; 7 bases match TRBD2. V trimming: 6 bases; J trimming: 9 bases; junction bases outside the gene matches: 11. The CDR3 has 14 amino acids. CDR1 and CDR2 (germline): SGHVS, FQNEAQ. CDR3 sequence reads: CASSRERDESIQYF. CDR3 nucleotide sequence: TGTGCCAGCAGTAGGGAGCGGGACGAGAGCATTCAGTACTTC.

CDR3: CSASPGLADPSGAETQYF. Written as DNA, the CDR3 is TGCAGTGCTAGTCCGGGACTAGCGGATCCTTCGGGGGCAGAGACCCAGTACTTC. The J gene is TRBJ2-5, the V gene TRBV20-1, with 11 bases fitting TRBD2. V was pared by 3 bases and J by 4 bases, with 16 bases of the junction left unmatched. There are 18 residues in the CDR3. Germline loops: CDR1 DFQATT, CDR2 SNEGSKA (reference sequence).

The CDR3 nucleotides are TGTGCCAGCAGTTTAGGCCGTAGCGGGGGACAAGAGACCCAGTACTTC. This encodes CASSLGRSGGQETQYF. The chain combines TRBV28 with TRBJ2-5; 9 bases align to TRBD2. The germline CDR1 and CDR2 sequences are MDHEN and SYDVKM. The length of the CDR3 is 16 residues. Germline trimming cut 2 bases from V and 2 bases from J; bases unmatched to any gene: 6.

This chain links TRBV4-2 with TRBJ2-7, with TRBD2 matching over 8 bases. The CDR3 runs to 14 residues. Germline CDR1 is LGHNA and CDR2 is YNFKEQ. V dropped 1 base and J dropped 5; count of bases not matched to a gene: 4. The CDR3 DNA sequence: TGTGCCAGCAGCCAAGTCGGGGGGGTCGACGAGCAGTACTTC. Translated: CASSQVGGVDEQYF.

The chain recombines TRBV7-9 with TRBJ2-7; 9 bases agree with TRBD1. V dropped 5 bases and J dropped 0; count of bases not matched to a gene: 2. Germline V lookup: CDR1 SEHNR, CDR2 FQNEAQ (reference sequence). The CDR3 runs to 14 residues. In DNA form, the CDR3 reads TGTGCCAGCAGCCGGACAGGGGTCTCCTACGAGCAGTACTTC. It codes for CASSRTGVSYEQYF.

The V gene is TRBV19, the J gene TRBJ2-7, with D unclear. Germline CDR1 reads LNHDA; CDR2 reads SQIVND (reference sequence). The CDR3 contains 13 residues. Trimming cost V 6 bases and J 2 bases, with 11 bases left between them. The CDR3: CASSRDTTYEQYF. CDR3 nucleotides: TGTGCCAGTAGCCGAGACACCACCTACGAGCAGTACTTC. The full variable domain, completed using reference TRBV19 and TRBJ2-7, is DGGITQSPKYLFRKEGQNVTLSCEQNLNHDAMYWYRQDPGQGLRLIYYSQIVNDFQKGDIAEGYSVSREKKESFPLTVTSAQKNPTAFYLCASSRDTTYEQYFGPGTRLTVT.

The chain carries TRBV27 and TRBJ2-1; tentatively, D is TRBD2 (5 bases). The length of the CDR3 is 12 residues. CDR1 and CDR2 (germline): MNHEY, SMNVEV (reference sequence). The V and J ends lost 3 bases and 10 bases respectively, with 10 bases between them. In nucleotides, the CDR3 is TGTGCCAGCAGTTTTTCGGGAAGGGAGCAGTTCTTC. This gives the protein CASSFSGREQFF.